The rows below give T cell receptor beta chains drawn from one sample of a study of T cell responses to AZD1222 COVID-19 vaccine. Libraries were prepared by immunoSEQ multiplex PCR; TCRdb keeps only in-frame clonotypes and omits some of them. The table lists 150,000 or so clones, more than 70% of them singletons, with approximately 3.6% in the top ten. The sample here was peripheral blood, taken on day 0 of MenACWY control vaccination. The source of these receptors is an adult in good health. CDR3s leave out the opening cysteine and the closing phenylalanine or tryptophan. Fields, in order: V gene, CDR3 protein.

TRBV3-1/TRBV3-2	ASSQCGRSSYNEQF
TRBV6-5	ASSYGIKYEAF
TRBV7-3	ASSLSRDNEQF
TRBV5-6	ASSLGGPLLGYT
TRBV4-3	ASSPRALGEKLF
TRBV5-1	ASSFLGGVSDTQY
TRBV7-2	ASSLFLRGITDTQY
TRBV5-1	ASSPRGDAEAF
TRBV7-8	ASSLDPSRGRNNSPLH
TRBV5-1	ASSLVELSGTHEQY
TRBV18	ASSLGQGMTDTQY
TRBV29-1	SVDLGTGAEAF
TRBV9	ASSVVSGNTEAF
TRBV7-9	ASSRDQHEQF
TRBV7-2	ASSYPGAQQY
TRBV15	ATSRAYKETQY
TRBV19	ASSIVGNQPQH
TRBV6-5	ASSWTRTDTQY
TRBV6-2/TRBV6-3	ASSPGTANYGYT
TRBV11-3	ASSLTVTNTEAF
TRBV15	ATSRAVGGDGYT
TRBV29-1	SVSPRTGLNNEQF
TRBV7-4	ASPPRQGTNEKLF
TRBV10-3	ATRNHLAGATGELF
TRBV11-2	ASSPWGGGETQY
TRBV7-2	ASSLAQNQPQH
TRBV7-2	ASSLEPGSSYEQY
TRBV18	ASSPSYPGQDMSGYT
TRBV7-3	ASSLTVGEPGANVLT
TRBV7-8	ASSSGGSTGTSRNTIY